The 27 T cell receptor beta chains in this list originate from one sample, sequenced in a study. TCRdb re-derived calls from the 5' RACE reads in MiXCR, one entry per CDR3 protein. This sample has tens of thousands of distinct CDR3 sequences, with roughly 25% found just once. The sorted Tregs were CD4+CD25+CD127-/low cells. The sequenced sample was tumor-infiltrating Tregs sorted from the breast tumor. These receptors originate from a female donor with breast cancer.

The sample holds a few counts of this clonotype. This chain joins TRBV25-1 and TRBJ2-6; D may be TRBD2 (6 bases). V was shortened by 4 bases and J by 0 bases, with 7 bases between the two germline ends. The CDR3 covers 15 residues. From germline, CDR1 is MGHDK and CDR2 SYGVNS. Here the CDR3 DNA reads TGTGCCAGCAGTGCGGGGGACTCTGGGGCCAACGTCCTGACTTTC. As protein: CASSAGDSGANVLTF.

Ten or more counts support this clonotype. J is TRBJ1-1 and V is TRBV7-9; no clear D. Germline values: CDR1 SEHNR, CDR2 FQNEAQ (reference sequence). The CDR3 has 14 amino acids. Trimming removed 0 bases at V and 1 base at J, with 6 bases between. The CDR3 DNA follows: TGTGCCAGCAGCTTAGCCACGGCGAACACTGAAGCTTTCTTT. Amino acids: CASSLATANTEAFF.

This clonotype was recorded a few times. This sequence joins TRBV30 and TRBJ2-3, with 7 bases fitting TRBD1. Unmatched junction bases numbered 5, after V lost 4 bases and J lost 7 bases. This CDR3 region has 12 residues. The germline V gene has CDR1 GTSNPN and CDR2 SVGIG (reference sequence). The CDR3 nucleotides are TGTGCCTGGACCCCGGGACAGCATACGCAGTATTTT. It encodes CAWTPGQHTQYF.

This clonotype has more than one count but fewer than ten. This chain joins TRBV24-1 and TRBJ1-1, with D possibly matching TRBD1 (5 bases). Germline-derived CDR1 and CDR2 are KGHDR and SFDVKD. V was clipped by 1 base and J by 7 bases, with 9 bases between them. The CDR3 has 13 amino acids. In nucleotides, the CDR3 is TGTGCCACCAGTGATTTTGGGGGTAATGAAGCTTTCTTT. The encoded protein is CATSDFGGNEAFF.

This clonotype rates as medium-sized. This chain uses TRBV6-5 with TRBJ2-1, with D possibly matching TRBD1 (6 bases). V shed 5 bases and J shed 8 bases, with 7 bases lying between them. This CDR3 has 11 residues. The germline CDR1 and CDR2 sequences are MNHEY and SVGAGI. CDR3 loop: CASSPGDEQFF. In DNA, the CDR3 is TGTGCCAGCAGTCCAGGGGATGAGCAGTTCTTC.

The V gene is TRBV29-1, the J gene TRBJ2-3, with D possibly being TRBD1 (5 bases). Germline assignment: CDR1 SQVTM and CDR2 ANQGSEA. V gave up 7 bases and J gave up 9 bases, with 17 bases separating them. This CDR3 comprises 12 residues. CDR3 sequence: CSAEQGHTTQYF. The DNA for the CDR3 is TGCAGCGCAGAACAAGGACATACGACGCAGTATTTT.

This clonotype was recorded once. A read error may produce the germline difference seen at one junction end. The chain has TRBV5-1 and TRBJ2-7, with 7 bases lining up with TRBD1. Germline V gene sequence: CDR1 SGHRS, CDR2 YFSETQ. CDR3 length: 16 amino acids. CDR3: CTSSLETGNPSYEQYF. CDR3 coding DNA: TGCACCAGCAGCTTGGAGACAGGGAACCCCTCCTACGAGCAGTACTTC.

This clonotype was picked up a small number of times. The chain combines TRBV27 with TRBJ1-6; D not certain. Germline V lookup: CDR1 MNHEY, CDR2 SMNVEV (reference sequence). The CDR3 has 16 amino acids. V lost 3 bases to trimming and J lost 0 bases, with 9 bases between them. CDR3 sequence: CASSLKSGSYNSPLHF. The CDR3 DNA is TGTGCCAGCAGTTTGAAGTCCGGCTCCTATAATTCACCCCTCCACTTT.

The sample holds a few counts of this clonotype. This chain joins TRBV12-3 or TRBV12-4 and TRBJ1-5, with a weak D call TRBD1 (6 bases). The length of the CDR3 is 15 residues. Trimming pared 3 bases from V and 5 bases from J, leaving 14 bases between. CDR3 sequence reads: CASSFWAGDHQPQHF. CDR3 nucleotides: TGTGCCAGCAGTTTTTGGGCAGGGGATCATCAGCCCCAGCATTTT.

This chain uses TRBV7-9 with TRBJ2-7; the D gene is possibly TRBD2 (5 bases). This CDR3 has 13 amino acids. Germline values: CDR1 SEHNR, CDR2 FQNEAQ (reference sequence). Trimming stripped 6 bases from V and 1 base from J, with 10 bases between. This CDR3 reads CASSLTISYEQYF. CDR3 in DNA: TGTGCCAGCAGTTTGACTATTTCCTACGAGCAGTACTTC.

This chain links TRBV12-3 or TRBV12-4 with TRBJ2-5; D might be TRBD1 (5 bases). CDR3 length: 14 amino acids. Trimming removed 6 bases from V and 4 bases from J, with 15 bases in between. The CDR3 reads CASSPHRTGETQYF. DNA of the CDR3: TGTGCCAGCAGCCCTCACAGGACGGGAGAGACCCAGTACTTC.

In this sample, this clonotype turned up a few times. The rearrangement links TRBV11-1 to TRBJ2-3, with TRBD2 matching over 9 bases. The trim removed 3 bases at V and 3 bases at J, leaving 7 bases unmatched. The CDR3 spans 16 residues. Germline V gene lookup returns CDR1 SGHAT and CDR2 FQDESV (reference sequence). The CDR3 loop reads CASSFLAGAGTDTQYF. CDR3 DNA sequence: TGTGCCAGCAGCTTTTTAGCGGGGGCTGGTACAGATACGCAGTATTTT.

This clonotype was seen a handful of times. V usage is TRBV20-1 and J usage is TRBJ1-1; 8 bases are shared with TRBD1. Germline trimming cut 5 bases from V and 6 bases from J; bases unmatched to any gene: 11. The CDR3 runs to 14 residues. The germline CDR1 and CDR2 sequences are DFQATT and SNEGSKA (reference sequence). CDR3 bases: TGCAGTGCTCCGGCAGGGGGCCTTAATCCTGAAGCTTTCTTT. Translation gives CSAPAGGLNPEAFF.

This clonotype has only a few counts. The chain uses TRBV12-3 or TRBV12-4 and TRBJ1-5; D perhaps matches TRBD1 (5 bases). This CDR3 contains 15 residues. Deletions cut 3 bases from V and 5 bases from J, with 14 bases between. CDR3 region: CASSFGAVGDQPQHF. The CDR3 region has the DNA TGTGCCAGCAGTTTCGGTGCAGTGGGGGATCAGCCCCAGCATTTT.

This clonotype was recorded many times. The chain links TRBV7-9 to TRBJ2-1; no clear D. Germline-derived CDR1 and CDR2 are SEHNR and FQNEAQ (reference sequence). This CDR3 spans 14 amino acids. With 3 bases removed from V and 4 bases from J, the gap between germline ends came to 10 bases. The CDR3 reads CASSFRGTYNEQFF. The CDR3 bases are TGTGCCAGCAGCTTCAGAGGAACTTACAATGAGCAGTTCTTC.

A note on this clonotype: In this CDR3 the conserved last residue, phenylalanine or tryptophan, is missing, so a read error is likely. CDR3 residues: CATSRGGLVNEQFC. In DNA, the CDR3 is TGTGCCACCAGCAGAGGAGGCTTAGTCAATGAGCAGTTCTGC. V gene TRBV15 combines with J gene TRBJ2-1; no clear D. The CDR3 has 14 residues. The germline gives CDR1 LNHNV, CDR2 YYDKDF (reference sequence). Trimming took 1 base from V and 6 from J, leaving 10 bases between them.

This clonotype was recorded a few times. Since a much larger clone is just one base distant, this may be a read error. This chain links TRBV25-1 with TRBJ2-1; 11 bases match TRBD2. There are 15 residues in the CDR3. The V gene's germline CDR1 is MGHDK and CDR2 SYGVNS. CDR3 in amino acids: CAGSEYSGTSGDQFF. The CDR3 bases are TGTGCCGGCAGTGAATATTCCGGGACTAGCGGCGATCAGTTCTTC.

This clonotype has more than one count but fewer than ten. V gene TRBV7-9 combines with J gene TRBJ2-1, with 9 bases aligning to TRBD2. J was trimmed by 10 bases and V by 5 bases; bases with no gene match: 15. Germline V gene data show CDR1 as SEHNR and CDR2 as FQNEAQ (reference sequence). The CDR3 runs to 16 residues. The CDR3 coding sequence is TGTGCCAGCAGCCCCTACGCGGGGGGGCTGGCTCGAGAGCAGTTCTTC. It codes for CASSPYAGGLAREQFF.

The chain joins TRBV6-5 to TRBJ2-3; a possible D gene is TRBD1 (5 bases). CDR1 is MNHEY, CDR2 SVGAGI, per germline. The V end was cut by 4 bases, the J end by 12 bases, with 17 bases between. This CDR3 comprises 13 residues. The CDR3 sequence: CASSSRDSQIQYF. The CDR3 bases are TGTGCCAGCAGTTCGCGAGACAGCCAGATTCAGTATTTT.

This clonotype appeared a few times. This sequence joins TRBV3-1 and TRBJ2-7; D ambiguous. The ends were cut back, 4 bases at V and 2 bases at J, with 15 bases in the middle. The length of the CDR3 is 15 residues. Looked up from germline, CDR1 is LGHDT and CDR2 is YNNKEL (reference sequence). CDR3 in amino acids: CASSPGAPSTYEQYF. CDR3 in DNA: TGTGCCAGCAGCCCCGGTGCACCCTCAACCTACGAGCAGTACTTC.

This clonotype was seen repeatedly, ten times or more. The rearrangement joins TRBV12-3 or TRBV12-4 to TRBJ2-3; TRBD1 is a possible D gene (6 bases). V dropped 5 bases and J dropped 1 base, with 13 bases sitting between them. This CDR3 has 15 residues. The CDR3 loop reads CASSPQGWGTDTQYF. CDR3 bases: TGTGCCAGCAGTCCACAGGGATGGGGCACAGATACGCAGTATTTT.

The J gene is TRBJ2-7, the V gene TRBV11-2; D is possibly TRBD2 (6 bases). Trimming took 0 bases from V and 6 from J, leaving 12 bases between them. Germline V gene data show CDR1 as SGHAT and CDR2 as FQNNGV. This CDR3 comprises 14 residues. The CDR3 is CASSLEPGGGEQYF. CDR3 bases: TGTGCCAGCAGCTTAGAACCCGGGGGTGGCGAGCAGTACTTC.

This clonotype was counted ten times or more. This CDR3 reads CASSSGSSGNTIYF. CDR3 DNA: TGTGCCAGCAGTTCAGGGAGCTCTGGAAACACCATATATTTT. This chain links TRBV6-5 with TRBJ1-3; possible D gene TRBD1, 5 bases. Germline V lookup: CDR1 MNHEY, CDR2 SVGAGI. The CDR3 covers 14 residues. Deletions cut 4 bases from V and 0 bases from J, with 7 bases between.

V gene TRBV5-1 combines with J gene TRBJ1-2, with D possibly matching TRBD1 (5 bases). Trimming removed 1 base from V and 0 bases from J, with 10 bases in between. Germline V gene lookup returns CDR1 SGHRS and CDR2 YFSETQ. This CDR3 contains 15 residues. CDR3 loop: CASSLQVGANYGYTF. For the CDR3, the DNA is TGCGCCAGCAGCTTGCAAGTAGGGGCTAACTATGGCTACACCTTC. Combining the CDR3 with reference TRBV5-1 and TRBJ1-2 gives the whole variable domain KAGVTQTPRYLIKTRGQQVTLSCSPISGHRSVSWYQQTPGQGLQFLFEYFSETQRNKGNFPGRFSGRQFSNSRSEMNVSTLELGDSALYLCASSLQVGANYGYTFGSGTRLTVV.

This clonotype was counted at least ten times. V and J are TRBV6-5 and TRBJ1-5; 7 bases fit TRBD1. Looked up from germline, CDR1 is MNHEY and CDR2 is SVGAGI. The CDR3 totals 15 residues. The trim removed 6 bases at V and 5 bases at J, leaving 10 bases unmatched. The CDR3 reads CASRGGRGNYQPQHF. CDR3 sequence (DNA): TGTGCCAGCAGGGGGGGCAGGGGGAACTATCAGCCCCAGCATTTT.

The chain uses TRBV7-2 and TRBJ2-1; D remains unclear. Germline V CDR1 and CDR2: SGHTA, FQGNSA. V dropped 1 base and J dropped 7 bases, with 5 bases sitting between them. CDR3 size: 12 residues. In DNA form, the CDR3 reads TGTGCCAGCAGCTTAGAACGGAATGAGCAGTTCTTC. Its protein product is CASSLERNEQFF.

This clonotype was detected many times. The chain has TRBV5-1 and TRBJ2-5; tentative D call: TRBD2 (5 bases). The V and J ends lost 0 bases and 1 base respectively, with 7 bases between them. Per germline, CDR1 SGHRS and CDR2 YFSETQ. The CDR3 spans 14 residues. In DNA, the CDR3 is TGCGCCAGCAGCTTGGAAGGACTCCAAGAGACCCAGTACTTC. This sequence encodes CASSLEGLQETQYF.